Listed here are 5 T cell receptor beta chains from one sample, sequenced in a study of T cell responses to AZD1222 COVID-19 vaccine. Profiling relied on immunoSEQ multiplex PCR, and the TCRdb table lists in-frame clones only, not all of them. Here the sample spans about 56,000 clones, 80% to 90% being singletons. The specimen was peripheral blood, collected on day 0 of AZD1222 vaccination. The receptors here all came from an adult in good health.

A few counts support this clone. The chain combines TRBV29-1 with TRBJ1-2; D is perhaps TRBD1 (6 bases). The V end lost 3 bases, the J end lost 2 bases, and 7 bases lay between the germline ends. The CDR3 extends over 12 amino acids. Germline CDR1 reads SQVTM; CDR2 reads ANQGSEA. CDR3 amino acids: CSVEQGNYGYTF. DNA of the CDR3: TGCAGCGTTGAGCAGGGGAACTATGGCTACACCTTC.

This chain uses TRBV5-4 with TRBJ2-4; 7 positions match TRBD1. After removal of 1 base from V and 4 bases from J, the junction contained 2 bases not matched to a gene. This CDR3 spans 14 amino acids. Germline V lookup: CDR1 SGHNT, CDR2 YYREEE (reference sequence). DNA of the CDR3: TGTGCCAGCAGCTTGAGGGGGCTAAAAAACATTCAGTACTTC. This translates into CASSLRGLKNIQYF.

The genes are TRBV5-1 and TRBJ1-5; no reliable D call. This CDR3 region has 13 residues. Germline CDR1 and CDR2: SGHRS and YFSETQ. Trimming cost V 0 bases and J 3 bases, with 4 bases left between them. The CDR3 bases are TGCGCCAGCAGCTTGGCACTCAATCAGCCCCAGCATTTT. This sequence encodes CASSLALNQPQHF.

CDR3 nucleotides: TGTGCCAGCAGCGGGCGTCGGCGTGAAGAGACCCAGTACTTC. Amino acid sequence: CASSGRRREETQYF. V is TRBV7-8 and J is TRBJ2-5; D unresolved. V shed 5 bases and J shed 3 bases, with 13 bases lying between them. The CDR3 spans 14 residues. Germline lookup yields CDR1 SGHVS and CDR2 FQNEAQ.

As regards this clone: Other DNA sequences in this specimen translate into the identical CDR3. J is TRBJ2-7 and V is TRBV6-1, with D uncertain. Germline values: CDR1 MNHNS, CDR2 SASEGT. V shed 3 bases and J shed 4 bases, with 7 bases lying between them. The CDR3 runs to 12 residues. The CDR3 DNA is TGTGCCAGCAGTGAGCCAGGATACGAGCAGTACTTC. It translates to CASSEPGYEQYF.